The clone carrying this TCR beta chain has at least ten counts. Its antigen is undetermined. The CDR3 is 15 residues long. Germline CDR1 reads SGDLS; CDR2 reads YYNGEE. Trimming removed 0 bases from V and 2 bases from J, with 10 bases in between. Authors of the study amplified TCR beta CDR3 regions from RNA transcripts. A set of HTBI primers served as the primers for a first-round RT-PCR of the TCR CDR3. A single record per CDR3 protein comes from TCRdb applying MiXCR to the multiplex PCR reads. The sample carries around 250,000 distinct CDR3 sequences, roughly 14% recorded once. This entry is derived from a study of T cells in Graves' hyperthyroidism and ophthalmopathy. Overall study results and limits: The model foresaw ophthalmopathy a median roughly 6 months prior to onset. Ophthalmopathy was told apart from stable hyperthyroidism by a 13 V-J model. Most thyroid clonotypes with frequency above 0.001 were detected in blood.

This sequence originates from a woman in her thirties or forties with Graves' hyperthyroidism that later progressed to Graves' ophthalmopathy. The sequencing sample was made of blood. The chain has TRBV9 and TRBJ2-3; D unclear. Here the CDR3 reads CASSVEGSYTDTQYF. Written as DNA, the CDR3 is TGTGCCAGCAGCGTAGAGGGCAGCTACACAGATACGCAGTATTTT.